This TCR beta chain comes out of a study of CD8+ T cells in alopecia areata. As for the study in general: Treated patients took oral tofacitinib at 5 to 10 mg twice daily.

Following extraction, RNA underwent reverse transcription to cDNA, which served as the sequencing template. Method: immunoSEQ multiplex PCR; TCRdb's copy keeps in-frame clones and lacks some. The data contain under 200,000 clones, roughly 60% of them singletons. General study results and limits: In scalp, tofacitinib significantly decreased clonality and expanded CD8+ clones among the top 100. TCR sharing was clearer in mice than between patients, perhaps partly owing to patient HLA diversity.

Indicated treatment: oral pan-JAK inhibitor, 5-10 mg twice daily. PBMC-derived CD4+ and CD8+ T cells were sorted. In the case of this clone: What it binds is unknown.

The sample in question was CD4+ T cells sorted from blood, obtained at week 24, from a patient treated with tofacitinib. The clonotype was recovered from a human donor with alopecia areata.

CDR3 sequence reads: CASSSLESNEQFF. CDR3 in DNA: TGTGCCAGCAGCTCCCTAGAGAGCAATGAGCAGTTCTTC. This chain joins TRBV7-6 and TRBJ2-1, with D uncertain. The CDR3 is made up of 13 amino acids. The V gene's germline CDR1 is SGHVS and CDR2 FNYEAQ. Trimming shortened V by 4 bases and J by 6 bases, and 10 bases separated the two germline ends. The full variable domain, with the rest looked up from reference TRBV7-6 and TRBJ2-1, is GAGVSQSPRYKVTKRGQDVALRCDPISGHVSLYWYRQALGQGPEFLTYFNYEAQQDKSGLPNDRFSAERPEGSISTLTIQRTEQRDSAMYRCASSSLESNEQFFGPGTRLTVL.